This record looks at one TCR beta chain sequence and its context. The sample comes from a study of blood T cell repertoires in COVID-19. Study overall: PBMCs, B-cell-depleted T cells, or T cells were the source of the cDNA or gDNA that made up the material.

Participants were aged roughly 18 to 95 years, lived in 20 to 30 US areas, and enrolled virtually. Donors were grouped by their self-reported clinical history. V shed 8 bases and J shed 5 bases, with 13 bases lying between them. The CDR3 is made up of 13 amino acids. The germline CDR1 and CDR2 sequences are MNHEY and SVGAGI. The repertoire was sequenced with immunoSEQ multiplex PCR; TCRdb's copy has only in-frame clones and lacks some. This repertoire shows approximately 150,000 clones, 80% to 90% found once; its top ten account for 2.4%. The rearrangement uses TRBV6-5 and TRBJ1-5; perhaps TRBD1 as D (6 bases). The sequence came from a man aged 40-55 years with acute COVID-19. Sequencing was done on a sample of PBMCs or T cells enriched from blood (not recorded which). The CDR3 region is CASGEQGDQPQHF. CDR3 nucleotide sequence: TGTGCCAGCGGGGAACAGGGTGATCAGCCCCAGCATTTT.